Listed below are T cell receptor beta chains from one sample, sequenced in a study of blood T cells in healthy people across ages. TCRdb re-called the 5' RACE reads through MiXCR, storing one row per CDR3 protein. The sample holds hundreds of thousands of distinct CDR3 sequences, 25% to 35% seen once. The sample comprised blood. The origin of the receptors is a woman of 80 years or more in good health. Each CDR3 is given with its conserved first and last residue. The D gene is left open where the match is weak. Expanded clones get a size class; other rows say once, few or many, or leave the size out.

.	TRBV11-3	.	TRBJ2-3	CASSTRTLSDTQYF	TGTGCCAGCAGCACCCGGACACTCTCTGATACGCAGTATTTT
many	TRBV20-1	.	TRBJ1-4	CSARGLGGVHEKLFF	TGCAGTGCTAGAGGCCTCGGAGGGGTCCATGAAAAACTGTTTTTT
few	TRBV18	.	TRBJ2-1	CASSPEPRLQGNEQFF	TGTGCCAGCTCCCCGGAACCCAGGTTGCAGGGGAATGAGCAGTTCTTC
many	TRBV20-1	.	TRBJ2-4	CSAREDQIAKNIQYF	TGCAGTGCTAGAGAGGACCAGATAGCCAAAAACATTCAGTACTTC
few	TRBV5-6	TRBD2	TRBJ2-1	CASSVMWRGGGNEQFF	TGTGCCAGCAGCGTAATGTGGCGGGGGGGCGGCAATGAGCAGTTCTTC
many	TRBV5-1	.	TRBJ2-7	CASSLSDFPPEQYF	TGCGCCAGCAGCCTATCGGACTTCCCCCCCGAGCAGTACTTC
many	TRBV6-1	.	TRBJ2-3	CASSGEALGGNTQYF	TGTGCCAGCAGCGGCGAAGCACTAGGCGGAAATACGCAGTATTTT
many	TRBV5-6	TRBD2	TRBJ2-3	CASSPLTGGLDTQYF	TGTGCCAGCAGCCCCCTTACGGGGGGGCTAGATACGCAGTATTTT
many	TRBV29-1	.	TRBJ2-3	CSVEYRANTDTQYF	TGCAGCGTTGAGTACAGGGCGAATACAGATACGCAGTATTTT
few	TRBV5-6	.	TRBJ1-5	CASSLEQHQPQHF	TGTGCCAGCAGCTTGGAACAACATCAGCCCCAGCATTTT
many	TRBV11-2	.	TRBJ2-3	CASSLGLPSTDTQYF	TGTGCCAGCAGCTTAGGACTACCTAGCACAGATACGCAGTATTTT
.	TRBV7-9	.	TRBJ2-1	CASSLRPAWGPAEKFF	TGTGCCAGCAGCCTTAGACCAGCGTGGGGGCCGGCCGAGAAGTTCTTC
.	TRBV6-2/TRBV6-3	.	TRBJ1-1	CASTDPGGTEAFF	TGTGCCAGCACCGACCCCGGGGGCACTGAAGCTTTCTTT
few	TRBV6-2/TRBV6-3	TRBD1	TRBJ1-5	CASRKTGGYGQPQHF	TGTGCCAGCAGAAAGACAGGGGGCTACGGACAGCCCCAGCATTTT
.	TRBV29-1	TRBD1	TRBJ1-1	CSVGRTGANTKAFF	TGCAGCGTTGGCCGGACAGGGGCCAACACTAAAGCTTTCTTT
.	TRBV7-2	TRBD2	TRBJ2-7	CASSTNLAGGYNEQYF	TGTGCCAGCAGCACGAACCTAGCGGGGGGTTACAATGAGCAGTACTTC
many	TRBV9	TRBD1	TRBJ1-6	CASSVGQGDSPLHF	TGTGCCAGCAGCGTAGGACAGGGAGATTCACCCCTCCACTTT
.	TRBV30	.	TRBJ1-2	CAWSPRRYGYTF	TGTGCCTGGAGTCCTCGCCGCTATGGCTACACCTTC
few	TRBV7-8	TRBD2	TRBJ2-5	CASSPGLAEAQYF	TGTGCCAGCAGCCCCGGACTAGCTGAGGCCCAGTACTTC
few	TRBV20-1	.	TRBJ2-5	CSATNGALAQETQYF	TGCAGTGCCACCAATGGGGCTCTAGCCCAAGAGACCCAGTACTTC
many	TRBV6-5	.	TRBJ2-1	CASYNTGNEQFF	TGTGCCAGCTATAATACAGGCAATGAGCAGTTCTTC
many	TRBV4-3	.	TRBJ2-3	CASSHGGGPKGTDTQYF	TGCGCCAGCAGCCATGGCGGGGGCCCTAAAGGCACAGATACGCAGTATTTT
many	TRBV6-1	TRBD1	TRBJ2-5	CASTRAVGTGQETQYF	TGTGCCAGCACTCGGGCGGTAGGGACAGGCCAAGAGACCCAGTACTTC
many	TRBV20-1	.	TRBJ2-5	CSARVSSGYQETQYF	TGCAGTGCTAGAGTGTCCTCAGGGTACCAAGAGACCCAGTACTTC
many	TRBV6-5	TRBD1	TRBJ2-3	CASRQTGNLADTQYF	TGTGCCAGCAGGCAGACAGGGAATTTAGCAGATACGCAGTATTTT
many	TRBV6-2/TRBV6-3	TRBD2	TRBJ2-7	CASSSGGSYRYEQYF	TGTGCCAGCAGCTCGGGGGGGAGCTACCGCTACGAGCAGTACTTC
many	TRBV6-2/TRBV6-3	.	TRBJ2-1	CASRDTTDNEQFF	TGTGCCAGCAGGGATACTACCGACAATGAGCAGTTCTTC
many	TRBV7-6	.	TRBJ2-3	CASSLAYATDTQYF	TGTGCCAGCAGCTTAGCGTACGCTACAGATACGCAGTATTTT
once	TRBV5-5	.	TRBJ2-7	CASSGGLLRVGAYEQYF	TGTGCCAGCAGTGGGGGACTCCTCAGGGTGGGAGCCTACGAGCAGTACTTC
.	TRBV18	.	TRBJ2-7	CASSPTQVSNYEQYF	TGTGCCAGCTCACCGACCCAGGTGAGCAACTACGAGCAGTACTTC
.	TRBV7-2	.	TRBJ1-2	CAGSLGAQGRQSGYTF	TGTGCCGGCAGCTTAGGGGCTCAGGGACGGCAGAGCGGCTACACCTTC
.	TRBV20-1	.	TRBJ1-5	CSAAYLTQHF	TGCAGTGCCGCCTACTTAACCCAGCATTTT
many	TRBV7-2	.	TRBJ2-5	CASSSQGYETQYF	TGTGCCAGCAGCTCCCAGGGGTACGAGACCCAGTACTTC
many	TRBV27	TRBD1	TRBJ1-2	CASSPRDRGVYGYTF	TGTGCCAGCAGTCCCAGGGACAGGGGGGTCTATGGCTACACCTTC
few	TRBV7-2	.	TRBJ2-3	CASSSGRVADAQYF	TGTGCCAGCAGCTCCGGGCGGGTGGCAGATGCGCAGTATTTT
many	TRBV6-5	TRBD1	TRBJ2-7	CASSSRTGTSYEQYF	TGTGCCAGCAGTTCTCGGACAGGGACCTCCTACGAGCAGTACTTC
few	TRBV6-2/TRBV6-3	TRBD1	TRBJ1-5	CASSSHSDRGPSNQPQHF	TGTGCCAGCAGTTCCCATTCAGACAGGGGGCCGAGCAATCAGCCCCAGCATTTT
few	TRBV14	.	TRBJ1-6	CASSGRYSASSYNSPLHF	TGTGCCAGCAGCGGGAGGTACTCCGCAAGCTCCTATAATTCACCCCTCCACTTT
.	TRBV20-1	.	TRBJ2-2	CSATPGAGRTGERFF	TGCAGTGCTACCCCCGGGGCAGGGAGAACCGGGGAGCGGTTTTTT
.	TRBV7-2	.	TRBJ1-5	CASSLSKGQPQHF	TGTGCCAGCAGCTTATCAAAGGGGCAGCCCCAGCATTTT
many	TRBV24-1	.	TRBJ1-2	CATSDSVGYTF	TGTGCCACCAGTGATTCTGTCGGCTACACCTTC
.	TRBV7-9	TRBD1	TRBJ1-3	CASSSRDRGGNTIYF	TGTGCCAGCAGTTCAAGGGACAGGGGCGGAAACACCATATATTTT
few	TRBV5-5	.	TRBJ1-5	CASSLGGPTQPQHF	TGTGCCAGCAGCTTGGGGGGGCCAACCCAGCCCCAGCATTTT
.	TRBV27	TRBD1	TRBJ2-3	CASSLPGQGVVDTQYF	TGTGCCAGCAGTTTGCCGGGACAGGGGGTAGTAGATACGCAGTATTTT
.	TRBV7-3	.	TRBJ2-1	CASSPTMGINNEQFF	TGTGCCAGCAGCCCCACTATGGGAATTAACAATGAGCAGTTCTTC
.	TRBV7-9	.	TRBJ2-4	CASSLGPAGPIAKNIQYF	TGTGCCAGCAGCCTCGGTCCGGCGGGGCCCATAGCCAAAAACATTCAGTACTTC
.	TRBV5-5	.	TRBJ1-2	CASSPSIVSSNYGYTF	TGTGCCAGCAGCCCGTCCATCGTCAGCTCTAACTATGGCTACACCTTC
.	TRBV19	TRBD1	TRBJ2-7	CATRDRRTYEQYF	TGTGCCACCCGGGACAGACGAACCTACGAGCAGTACTTC
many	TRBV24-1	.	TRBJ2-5	CATSDPSQPQETQYF	TGTGCCACCAGTGACCCCTCTCAGCCTCAAGAGACCCAGTACTTC